Listed here are 30 T cell receptor beta chains from one sample, sequenced in a study of control samples from healthy donors and cancer patients (dated by TCRdb to the early 2020s). The receptor library was made with the immunoSEQ multiplex PCR assay. TCRdb carries this immuneACCESS record with in-frame sequences only. Its versions omit some clonotypes, under half of them owing to an unresolved V gene in the studies checked, with the rest unexplained. A total of 390,000 or so clones appear in this sample, 75% to 95% of them only once. The ten largest make up 5% to 7% of the sample. Material: PBMCs. The origin of the receptors is a man aged 40-49 years with head and neck cancer.

This chain joins TRBV7-3 and TRBJ2-2; D gene uncertain. CDR1 and CDR2 from the germline V gene are SGHTA and FQGTGA. Trimming removed 5 bases at V and 4 bases at J, with 8 bases between. The CDR3 is 13 residues long. The CDR3 DNA is TGTGCCAGCAGCCACGACCCCACCGGGGAGCTGTTTTTT. This codes for CASSHDPTGELFF.

The CDR3 region is CASSLGTGLQETQYF. CDR3 DNA: TGTGCCAGCAGTCTGGGGACGGGGCTCCAAGAGACCCAGTACTTC. This sequence joins TRBV7-9 and TRBJ2-5, with D perhaps given as TRBD1 or TRBD2 (5 bases each). This CDR3 has 15 residues. Germline V gene data show CDR1 as SEHNR and CDR2 as FQNEAQ (reference sequence). V was clipped by 6 bases and J by 1 base, with 15 bases between them.

Notes on this clone: One junction end disagrees with the germline gene, perhaps due to a read error. At the DNA level, this CDR3 is encoded by other sequences in the same sample as well. The chain recombines TRBV9 with TRBJ1-5; unclear D gene. CDR3 length: 15 residues. The V gene's germline CDR1 is SGDLS and CDR2 YYNGEE. The CDR3 sequence is CASSVDPYNNQPQHF. For the CDR3, the DNA is TGTGCCAGCAGCGTAGACCCGTACAATAATCAGCCCCAACATTTT.

The genes are TRBV3-1 (or the pseudogene TRBV3-2) and TRBJ1-3; the D gene is possibly TRBD1 (6 bases). V gave up 1 base and J gave up 0 bases, with 13 bases separating them. This CDR3 comprises 17 residues. In germline, CDR1 is LGHDT, CDR2 YNNKEL (reference sequence). The CDR3 loop is CASSQVAGDLSGNTIYF. The CDR3 coding sequence is TGTGCCAGCAGCCAAGTGGCAGGGGACCTCTCTGGAAACACCATATATTTT.

The chain recombines TRBV21-1 with TRBJ1-3; the DNA was not used to check the table's D call, TRBD1. TRBV21-1 is reported as a pseudogene. This CDR3 comprises 17 residues. CDR3 loop: CASSKGQFTYSGNTIYF. Here the CDR3 DNA reads TGTGCCAGCAGCAAAGGACAGTTCACATACTCTGGAAACACCATATATTTT.

The chain has TRBV18 and TRBJ1-1; TRBD1 agrees at 7 bases. J gave up 8 bases and V 4 bases, and 10 bases lay outside the gene matches. Per germline, CDR1 KGHSH and CDR2 LQKENI. The CDR3 consists of 14 residues. The DNA for the CDR3 is TGTGCCAGCTCACTTCAGGGGGATGTTCTGGAAGCTTTCTTT. Protein: CASSLQGDVLEAFF.

V usage is TRBV18 and J usage is TRBJ2-5; 7 bases are a match to TRBD1. V trimming: 3 bases; J trimming: 5 bases; junction bases outside the gene matches: 6. The CDR3 loop spans 14 amino acids. From germline, CDR1 is KGHSH and CDR2 LQKENI. The CDR3 is CASSPGQRLETQYF. CDR3 DNA sequence: TGTGCCAGCTCACCGGGACAGAGGTTGGAGACCCAGTACTTC.

This chain joins TRBV18 and TRBJ2-7, with D possibly being TRBD1 or TRBD2 (5 bases each). Between the trimmed V and J ends, which lost 4 bases and 0 bases, there was a span of 10 bases. This CDR3 comprises 14 residues. Germline CDR1 reads KGHSH; CDR2 reads LQKENI. CDR3 nucleotide sequence: TGTGCCAGCTCACGGGGACGAGCCTCCTACGAGCAGTACTTC. Translating it yields CASSRGRASYEQYF.

The chain joins TRBV4-3 to TRBJ2-7, with D unclear. Germline assignment: CDR1 LGHNA and CDR2 YSLEER. The V end lost 3 bases, the J end lost 0 bases, and 9 bases lay between the germline ends. The CDR3 is 14 amino acids. The CDR3 sequence is CASSQLRFSYEQYF. The CDR3 region has the DNA TGCGCCAGCAGCCAGCTCAGATTCTCCTACGAGCAGTACTTC.

The chain joins TRBV6-2 or TRBV6-3 to TRBJ1-5; D is perhaps TRBD1 (5 bases). V lost 4 bases, J lost 1 base, and 5 bases lay in between. The CDR3 totals 13 residues. Per the germline V gene, CDR1 is MNHEY and CDR2 is SVGEGT. The CDR3 DNA reads TGTGCCAGCAGTTGGGACAGCAATCAGCCCCAGCATTTT. Protein product: CASSWDSNQPQHF.

The chain uses TRBV24-1 and TRBJ2-2, with unresolved D. The CDR3 covers 15 residues. The V end lost 3 bases, the J end lost 7 bases, and 14 bases lay between the germline ends. Germline CDR1 and CDR2: KGHDR and SFDVKD. CDR3 sequence reads: CATSDPDGKDGELFF. The CDR3, as DNA: TGTGCCACCAGTGATCCGGACGGCAAGGACGGGGAGCTGTTTTTT.

The chain carries TRBV11-3 and TRBJ1-1; tentative D call: TRBD1 (6 bases). The CDR3 sequence is 13 residues long. Germline CDR1 reads SGHNT; CDR2 reads YENEEA. The V end lost 5 bases, the J end lost 1 base, and 8 bases lay between the germline ends. CDR3 amino acids: CASSRGGNTEAFF. The CDR3 DNA reads TGTGCCAGCAGCAGAGGGGGGAACACTGAAGCTTTCTTT.

This chain connects TRBV9 to TRBJ2-7, with TRBD2 as a possible D gene (5 bases). From germline, CDR1 is SGDLS and CDR2 YYNGEE. V was clipped by 4 bases and J by 3 bases, with 14 bases between them. The CDR3 runs 14 residues. The chain's CDR3 is CASSLGGGSYEQYF. Written as DNA, the CDR3 is TGTGCCAGCAGCCTGGGTGGAGGAAGCTACGAGCAGTACTTC.

The chain is built from TRBV19 and TRBJ1-2; D remains ambiguous. Looked up from germline, CDR1 is LNHDA and CDR2 is SQIVND (reference sequence). The CDR3 has 17 amino acids. Deletions cut 0 bases from V and 2 bases from J, with 16 bases between. The CDR3 DNA is TGTGCCAGTAGTATAGAGAGGGCCAGGAGAGAGAACTATGGCTACACCTTC. Protein product: CASSIERARRENYGYTF.

The gene calls are TRBV7-9 and TRBJ1-1; TRBD1 is a possible D gene (5 bases). This CDR3 has 14 residues. Germline assignment: CDR1 SEHNR and CDR2 FQNEAQ (reference sequence). V lost 2 bases and J 4 bases, leaving 11 bases between the germline ends. This CDR3 is CASSLWAGTTEAFF. The CDR3 coding sequence is TGTGCCAGCAGCTTATGGGCAGGGACCACTGAAGCTTTCTTT.

The rearrangement uses TRBV6-5 and TRBJ1-2; D perhaps matches TRBD1 (6 bases). The CDR3 has 15 residues. The germline V gene has CDR1 MNHEY and CDR2 SVGAGI. V was pared by 2 bases and J by 5 bases, with 15 bases between. The CDR3 loop reads CASSYGGEPEYGYTF. Here the CDR3 DNA reads TGTGCCAGCAGTTACGGGGGCGAGCCAGAATATGGCTACACCTTC.

This clone has a single count. This chain uses TRBV7-2 with TRBJ2-3, with TRBD1 matching 10 bases. This CDR3 has 18 residues. Germline V gives CDR1 SGHTA, CDR2 FQGNSA. V shed 1 base, J shed 1 base, and the junction held 8 bases outside the gene matches. The CDR3 sequence: CASSLGVWGTGGTDTQYF. The CDR3 DNA sequence: TGTGCCAGCAGCTTAGGGGTGTGGGGGACAGGGGGCACAGATACGCAGTATTTT.

The chain is built from TRBV13 and TRBJ1-2, with TRBD1 matching 12 bases. Trimming took 1 base from V and 4 from J; bases not matched to a gene: 10. The CDR3 spans 18 residues. Per the germline V gene, CDR1 is PRHDT and CDR2 is FYEKMQ (reference sequence). In DNA, the CDR3 is TGTGCCAGCAGCTTAGCCGGGACAGGGGGCGTCTATAGCTATGGCTACACCTTC. It specifies CASSLAGTGGVYSYGYTF.

On this clone: Other DNA sequences in this specimen translate into the identical CDR3. This chain connects TRBV19 to TRBJ2-7; D may be TRBD2 (6 bases). V was shortened by 6 bases and J by 4 bases, with 10 bases between the two germline ends. The CDR3 spans 12 residues. Germline V gene data show CDR1 as LNHDA and CDR2 as SQIVND (reference sequence). The CDR3 DNA reads as TGTGCCAGTAGCACCGGGGGTTACGAGCAGTACTTC. Residues: CASSTGGYEQYF.

The chain recombines TRBV7-8 with TRBJ2-1; the match to TRBD1 covers 11 bases. V lost 5 bases, J lost 3 bases, and 12 bases stayed unmatched. This CDR3 has 18 amino acids. Germline V gene sequence: CDR1 SGHVS, CDR2 FQNEAQ. The CDR3 nucleotides are TGTGCCAGCAGCCTGATGATCTCGGGGACAGGGGGCTACAATGAGCAGTTCTTC. Its translation is CASSLMISGTGGYNEQFF.

The chain couples TRBV3-1 (or the pseudogene TRBV3-2) to TRBJ2-2; the match to TRBD2 covers 7 bases. This CDR3 is built from 15 residues. CDR1 and CDR2 from the germline V gene are LGHDT and YNNKEL (reference sequence). The V gene end was trimmed by 2 bases and the J gene end by 5 bases; junction bases not matched to a gene: 5. CDR3 DNA: TGTGCCAGCAGCCAACAACTAGCGTTGACCGGGGAGCTGTTTTTT. This codes for CASSQQLALTGELFF.

The V and J genes are TRBV7-3 and TRBJ1-1; weak D call: TRBD1 (5 bases). Trimming shortened V by 0 bases and J by 0 bases, and 11 bases separated the two germline ends. Germline V gene lookup returns CDR1 SGHTA and CDR2 FQGTGA. The CDR3 consists of 16 residues. As DNA, the CDR3 is TGTGCCAGCAGCTTAACGGCAGGGCCCATGAACACTGAAGCTTTCTTT. Amino acid sequence: CASSLTAGPMNTEAFF.

This clone was counted between two and nine times. This chain connects TRBV7-9 to TRBJ1-5; no clear D gene. CDR1 is SEHNR, CDR2 FQNEAQ, per germline (reference sequence). The CDR3 is 11 amino acids. Trimming left V 8 bases short and J 7 bases short, with 9 bases between. The CDR3 coding sequence is TGTGCCAGCGGTATGGGACAGCCCCAGCATTTT. Protein sequence: CASGMGQPQHF.

This clone was recorded only once. The J gene is TRBJ2-2, the V gene TRBV10-1; D not certain. The CDR3 spans 12 residues. Germline CDR1 WNHNN, CDR2 SYGVQD (reference sequence). CDR3 region: CTPPGSTGELFF. CDR3 sequence (DNA): TGCACCCCCCCCGGGTCTACCGGGGAGCTGTTTTTT.

The rearrangement uses TRBV9 and TRBJ2-2; the D is unclear. The CDR3 has 14 amino acids. V was pared by 0 bases and J by 6 bases, with 9 bases between. Looked up from germline, CDR1 is SGDLS and CDR2 is YYNGEE. CDR3 amino acids: CASSVGSQAGELFF. In DNA form, the CDR3 reads TGTGCCAGCAGCGTAGGTAGCCAGGCCGGGGAGCTGTTTTTT.

The genes are TRBV30 and TRBJ2-1, with 8 bases lining up with TRBD2. The CDR3 extends over 18 amino acids. Losses at the gene ends were 0 bases for V and 6 bases for J; bases not matched to a gene: 16. CDR1 is GTSNPN, CDR2 SVGIG, per germline (reference sequence). CDR3 sequence: CAWSVAPRLAYMVNEQFF. CDR3 in DNA: TGTGCCTGGAGTGTAGCCCCTAGACTAGCGTATATGGTCAATGAGCAGTTCTTC.

This rearrangement joins TRBV5-1 to TRBJ1-5, with 8 bases matching TRBD1. The CDR3 is made up of 15 amino acids. V dropped 2 bases and J dropped 7; count of bases not matched to a gene: 8. Germline assignment: CDR1 SGHRS and CDR2 YFSETQ. The CDR3, as DNA: TGCGCCAGCAGCTTTACCCCCGGGACAGGACAGCCCCAGCATTTT. It translates to CASSFTPGTGQPQHF.

The chain combines TRBV5-1 with TRBJ2-7, with D possibly being TRBD1 or TRBD2 (5 bases each). Per germline, CDR1 SGHRS and CDR2 YFSETQ. The CDR3 covers 16 residues. V was cut by 1 base and J by 0 bases, with 14 bases left in between. The CDR3 nucleotides read TGCGCCAGCAGCTTGATTTCCGGGACCATCTCCTACGAGCAGTACTTC. Protein product: CASSLISGTISYEQYF.

V is TRBV6-1 and J is TRBJ2-3; D is uncertain. The CDR3 loop spans 15 amino acids. CDR1 and CDR2 from the germline V gene are MNHNS and SASEGT. V was trimmed by 1 base and J by 6 bases, leaving 14 bases between them. The CDR3 loop reads CASSEGRRGWDTQYF. The CDR3 region has the DNA TGTGCCAGCAGTGAAGGGCGTAGAGGATGGGATACGCAGTATTTT.

Regarding this clone: The junction does not match germline at one end; this may be a read error. This CDR3 is CASSEGFYEQYF. The CDR3, as DNA: TGTGCCAGCAGCGAAGGGTTCTACGAGCAGTACTTC. The rearrangement uses TRBV6-1 and TRBJ2-7, with D unresolved. CDR3 length: 12 amino acids. Germline V gene sequence: CDR1 MNHNS, CDR2 SASEGT.